This is a list of T cell receptor beta chains from one sample in a study of T cell responses to AZD1222 COVID-19 vaccine. Sequencing used immunoSEQ multiplex PCR; TCRdb keeps in-frame clones, though not all of them. The sample has 150,000 to 190,000 clones, less than 95% seen once. This specimen was peripheral blood, taken on day 0 of AZD1222 vaccination. Every receptor here comes from an adult in good health. Both conserved end residues are part of each CDR3. Each record gives: D gene, J gene, V gene, clone size, CDR3 protein, CDR3 DNA. A D gene is named only where the DNA matches it firmly. The size of a clone is reported for some rows only, either as once, few or many, or as a class for expanded clones.

TRBD2 TRBJ2-7 TRBV25-1 - CASSFTSGMVEQYF TGTGCCAGCAGTTTCACTAGCGGGATGGTCGAGCAGTACTTC
- TRBJ2-1 TRBV6-5 - CASSYSTLAYQFF TGTGCCAGCAGTTACTCCACACTAGCCTATCAGTTCTTC
- TRBJ1-2 TRBV19 - CASSTEAGSPWGYTF TGTGCCAGTAGTACGGAGGCGGGGAGCCCATGGGGCTACACCTTC
- TRBJ1-2 TRBV11-2 - CASSLGSGVFTF TGTGCCAGCAGCTTAGGATCCGGGGTTTTCACCTTC
TRBD1 TRBJ2-4 TRBV7-9 - CASSPRQGIAKNIQYF TGTGCCAGCAGCCCTCGACAGGGAATTGCCAAAAACATTCAGTACTTC
- TRBJ1-1 TRBV15 - CATSGYQEAFF TGTGCCACCAGCGGTTATCAGGAAGCTTTCTTT
- TRBJ2-3 TRBV5-6 - CASDPRGFTDTQYF TGTGCCAGCGACCCCCGGGGCTTCACAGATACGCAGTATTTT
TRBD2 TRBJ2-5 TRBV5-1 - CASSLASTSGSPMGTQYF TGCGCCAGCAGCTTGGCCAGTACTAGCGGGTCTCCCATGGGGACCCAGTACTTC
- TRBJ2-7 TRBV6-1 - CASSDRAPYEQYF TGTGCCAGCAGTGATCGAGCACCCTACGAGCAGTACTTC
- TRBJ2-1 TRBV6-5 - CASSYRHDYNEQFF TGTGCCAGCAGTTATCGGCATGACTACAATGAGCAGTTCTTC
- TRBJ2-6 TRBV9 - CASSVAGVSGANVLTF TGTGCCAGCAGCGTAGCAGGAGTGTCTGGGGCCAACGTCCTGACTTTC
TRBD2 TRBJ2-2 TRBV7-2 - CASSQGLVRRGELFF TGTGCCAGCAGCCAGGGACTAGTCCGCCGCGGGGAGCTGTTTTTT
- TRBJ1-1 TRBV7-8 few CASSYTGQRTEAFF TGTGCCAGCAGCTACACCGGACAGCGCACTGAAGCTTTCTTT
- TRBJ2-6 TRBV19 - CASSTGQFVSGANVLTF TGTGCCAGTAGTACCGGACAGTTCGTCTCTGGGGCCAACGTCCTGACTTTC
TRBD1 TRBJ1-4 TRBV19 once CASSGDRGLTEKLFF TGTGCCAGTAGTGGGGACAGGGGATTAACTGAAAAACTGTTTTTT
- TRBJ2-5 TRBV5-6 few CASSLGTHQETQYF TGTGCCAGCAGCTTGGGGACACACCAAGAGACCCAGTACTTC
- TRBJ1-1 TRBV9 - CASSVKALNTEAFF TGTGCCAGCAGCGTAAAGGCCCTGAACACTGAAGCTTTCTTT
- TRBJ2-7 TRBV21-1 - CASSKAGVGSYEQYF TGTGCCAGCAGCAAAGCGGGGGTGGGCTCCTACGAGCAGTACTTC
TRBD2 TRBJ2-2 TRBV13 - CASSLRPRLAGGSTGELFF TGTGCCAGCAGCTTAAGGCCCCGACTAGCGGGAGGCAGCACCGGGGAGCTGTTTTTT
TRBD1 TRBJ2-1 TRBV9 - CASSPTGTDNNEQFF TGTGCCAGCAGCCCCACCGGGACAGACAACAATGAGCAGTTCTTC
TRBD2 TRBJ2-1 TRBV5-1 - CASSSASGITYNEQFF TGCGCCAGCAGCTCCGCTAGCGGAATTACCTACAATGAGCAGTTCTTC
TRBD1 TRBJ2-7 TRBV6-2/TRBV6-3 - CASSWDRAYEQYF TGTGCCAGCAGTTGGGACAGGGCCTACGAGCAGTACTTC
TRBD1 TRBJ2-1 TRBV6-2/TRBV6-3 once CASSYQTGQYNEQFF TGTGCCAGCAGTTATCAGACAGGGCAATACAATGAGCAGTTCTTC
- TRBJ1-1 TRBV7-6 - CASSQDMNTEAFF TGTGCCAGCAGCCAAGACATGAACACTGAAGCTTTCTTT
- TRBJ1-2 TRBV16 - CASSQSRAEF TGTGCCAGCAGCCAATCGCGGGCGGAGTTC
TRBD2 TRBJ2-7 TRBV28 - CASSRWEGGVYEQYF TGTGCCAGCAGTCGGTGGGAGGGTGGAGTCTACGAGCAGTACTTC
- TRBJ2-1 TRBV25-1 - CASSGFLAIHNEQFF TGTGCCAGCAGTGGGTTCCTAGCGATTCACAATGAGCAGTTCTTC
TRBD1 TRBJ2-7 TRBV7-2 - CASSSDRGPYEQYF TGTGCCAGCAGCTCGGACAGGGGCCCCTACGAGCAGTACTTC
- TRBJ1-5 TRBV7-2 once CASSLESGDHQPQHF TGTGCCAGCAGCTTAGAGAGTGGGGACCATCAGCCCCAGCATTTT
- TRBJ2-7 TRBV18 - CASSQTTGEGYEQYF TGTGCCAGCTCACAGACAACAGGCGAAGGGTACGAGCAGTACTTC
- TRBJ2-4 TRBV5-6 - CASSLAVAPISIQYF TGTGCCAGCAGCTTGGCGGTAGCGCCTATAAGTATTCAGTACTTC
- TRBJ2-1 TRBV6-2/TRBV6-3 - CASSYLGNEQFF TGTGCCAGCAGTTACCTCGGGAATGAGCAGTTCTTC
- TRBJ2-5 TRBV6-5 - CASSYSVGTPTGTQYF TGTGCCAGCAGTTACTCGGTCGGCACACCGACGGGGACCCAGTACTTC
- TRBJ2-7 TRBV29-1 - CSVAARDTSLGQYF TGCAGCGTTGCCGCCCGGGACACCTCCTTGGGGCAGTACTTC
- TRBJ2-2 TRBV10-3 - CAISANTGELFF TGTGCCATCAGTGCGAACACCGGGGAGCTGTTTTTT
- TRBJ2-2 TRBV19 - CASSIFSYAGELFF TGTGCCAGTAGTATTTTCTCCTATGCCGGGGAGCTGTTTTTT
- TRBJ2-1 TRBV7-3 few CASSPMSGSYNEQFF TGTGCCAGCAGCCCCATGAGTGGGAGTTACAATGAGCAGTTCTTC
- TRBJ2-7 TRBV6-5 - CASSSVGTDSYEQYF TGTGCCAGCAGTTCGGTTGGGACGGATTCCTACGAGCAGTACTTC
TRBD1 TRBJ1-1 TRBV5-1 - CASSPRDSSEAFF TGCGCCAGCAGCCCCAGGGACAGCTCTGAAGCTTTCTTT
- TRBJ1-2 TRBV27 - CASSSDQSSHGYTF TGTGCCAGCAGTTCGGACCAAAGCTCACATGGCTACACCTTC
- TRBJ1-2 TRBV5-5 - CASSLGGRDYGYTF TGTGCCAGCAGCTTGGGGGGGCGCGACTATGGCTACACCTTC
- TRBJ2-3 TRBV7-2 once CASSLVQYTDTQYF TGTGCCAGCAGCTTAGTACAGTACACAGATACGCAGTATTTT
- TRBJ2-7 TRBV7-8 - CASSLTDRYEQYF TGTGCCAGCAGCTTAACGGACCGCTACGAGCAGTACTTC
TRBD1 TRBJ2-3 TRBV14 - CASSHNRGPDTQYF TGTGCCAGCAGCCATAACAGGGGTCCAGATACGCAGTATTTT
- TRBJ2-7 TRBV29-1 - CSVPSRESSYEQYF TGCAGCGTTCCTTCGCGGGAATCATCCTACGAGCAGTACTTC
- TRBJ2-1 TRBV7-9 - CASSWYYNEQFF TGTGCCAGCAGCTGGTACTACAATGAGCAGTTCTTC
TRBD2 TRBJ2-3 TRBV7-9 once CASNKWTSGYHTDTQYF TGTGCCAGCAATAAGTGGACTAGCGGCTACCACACAGATACGCAGTATTTT
TRBD1 TRBJ1-1 TRBV11-3 - CASSRGQHTEAFF TGTGCCAGCAGCCGGGGACAGCACACTGAAGCTTTCTTT